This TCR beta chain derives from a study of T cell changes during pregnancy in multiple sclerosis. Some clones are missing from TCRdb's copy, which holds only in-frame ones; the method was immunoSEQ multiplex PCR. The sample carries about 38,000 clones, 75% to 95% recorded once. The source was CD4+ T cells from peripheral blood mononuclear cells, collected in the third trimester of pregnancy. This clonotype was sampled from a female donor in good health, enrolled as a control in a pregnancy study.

CDR3: CASSLTSGSPGVKNIQYF. In DNA form, the CDR3 reads TGTGCCAGCAGTTTGACTAGCGGGAGTCCGGGGGTCAAAAACATTCAGTACTTC. V usage is TRBV28 and J usage is TRBJ2-4; 12 bases fit TRBD2. There are 18 residues in the CDR3. Germline V gene sequence: CDR1 MDHEN, CDR2 SYDVKM. V lost 3 bases and J lost 3; bases outside the gene matches: 9.